This TCR beta chain derives from a study of human T cells and chemical hapten exposure. Background on the study: DPC (0.01%) was patch tested on the upper back and read at 6 days. Patients were mainly female, each with alopecia areata, totalis or universalis. Study observations and caveats: As patch test score rose, PT1 expanded TCR counts tended to rise as well.

With respect to this clonotype: As yet, its antigen is unknown.

Germline V gene lookup returns CDR1 MDHEN and CDR2 SYDVKM. The CDR3 contains 15 residues. V dropped 5 bases and J dropped 11; count of bases not matched to a gene: 12. MiXCR, applied by TCRdb to the RACE reads, yields one record per CDR3 protein. The data contain more than 95,000 distinct CDR3 sequences, about an eighth of them singletons. This sample's time point: patch test 1, 2 weeks after DPC sensitization. Regarding treatment: therapeutic diphenylcyclopropenone sensitization with weekly scalp DPC. Alopecia patients deemed DPC-suitable, aged 18 to 70, excluding pregnancy. The receptor was derived from a woman aged 45-59 years with alopecia areata. Some clones in this sample may be carry-over from other donors' samples. The chain joins TRBV28 to TRBJ1-6; 7 bases are shared with TRBD1. This specimen consisted of whole blood, obtained in connection with sensitization to the hapten diphenylcyclopropenone (DPC). The CDR3 region has the DNA TGTGCCAGCAGTCCTACGGGACAGATCGAGGCACCCCTCCACTTT. It codes for CASSPTGQIEAPLHF.